The clone carrying this TCR beta chain was seen at least ten times. What it binds is not known. The CDR3 is 13 amino acids. Trimming removed 1 base at V and 2 bases at J, with 5 bases between. Germline-derived CDR1 and CDR2 are SEHNR and FQNEAQ (reference sequence). These data belong to a study of molecular identifiers for immune sequencing clone quantification. Study outcomes and limitations: The sizes of highly expanded clones could be underestimated when identical TCR molecules share a barcode.

As CD8+CD4-CCR7+CD45RA+ cells, naive CD8 T cells were sorted. Each CDR3 protein gets one entry after TCRdb re-called the PCR reads with MiXCR. The table includes hundreds of thousands of distinct CDR3 sequences, approximately 24% detected once. The source of this sequence is a human donor in good health. Some libraries in this study had Jurkat cell RNA spiked in. The sample consisted of naive CD8+ T cells from blood, with Jurkat cell RNA spiked in. The subset is: FACS-sorted CD8+CD4-CCR7+CD45RA+ naive T cells. The rearrangement joins TRBV7-9 to TRBJ2-5; D unclear. In nucleotides, the CDR3 is TGTGCCAGCAGCTTAGGGCTTCAAGAGACCCAGTACTTC. It yields the protein CASSLGLQETQYF.